The source of this TCR beta chain is a study of blood T cells in healthy people across ages (dated by TCRdb to between 2014 and 2016). The study in broad terms: In model experiments, roughly one uniquely barcoded TCR beta cDNA molecule per two T cells was captured by template switching. The study measured age-related changes in TCR beta repertoire diversity using deep sequencing normalized with unique cDNA molecular identifiers. Four age groups were formed from the donors: young (average roughly 15 years), middle-aged (just under 40), aged (62) and long-lived (roughly 81). To avoid experimental bias, donors of different ages were distributed randomly across sequencing lanes. Two additional independent replicas of 1 million unique cDNA reads from the same blood draw were analyzed for two donors (one aged 18 to 30 and one aged 80 or older).

V trim: 2 bases; J trim: 4 bases; unmatched bases: 5. The CDR1 and CDR2 encoded by the germline V gene (reference sequence) are MNHNY and SVGAGI. The CDR3, cysteine through phenylalanine, is 17 amino acids long. Only CDR3 DNA remains: 51 bases, in frame from the first base. The library was made by 5' RACE. A second PCR of about 6 to 11 cycles was run with a J-beta primer mix and a sample-barcoded 5' primer. A template-switch 5' adaptor carrying 12 random nucleotides introduced a unique molecular identifier onto each TCR beta cDNA molecule. Each sample yielded at least 2.5 million CDR3-containing paired-end reads. The Mint cDNA synthesis kit, primed by a TRBC-specific oligonucleotide, was used to synthesize first-strand cDNA from all RNA. Following uracil-DNA glycosylase treatment, a first 18-cycle PCR with universal primers M1SS and BC2_uni_R was performed on all cDNA. As for how the authors treated the data: Each sample was normalized by randomly selecting 1 million high-quality reads, each carrying a distinct molecular identifier. Instead of being binned into consensus sequences, reads that shared molecular identifiers were thrown out. MiTCR, with a Q25 quality threshold and the strictest error-elimination algorithm, was used for CDR3 identification, clonotype clustering and error correction. A nonparametric unseen species model using Euler transformation provided a lower-bound estimate of total TCR beta diversity. Starting from the raw public reads, TCRdb applied fastp trimming at Q25, assembled clones with MiXCR and retained in-frame beta chains. Rows matching on CDR3 protein sequence are summarized as one entry with the most common DNA and genes. The V and J calls shown here were made by TCRdb, not taken from the authors' results. The sample records some 1,800,000 distinct CDR3 sequences, about two fifths of which are singletons. 20% to 25% of the sample is held by the ten biggest clonotypes.

Donors were under 40 systemically healthy Caucasian individuals from Russia aged 6 to 90 years. Around 9.7 milliliters of peripheral blood were collected from each donor into EDTA-treated Vacutainer tubes. Ficoll-Paque density-gradient centrifugation was used to isolate PBMCs, with at least 6.5 million per sample. Total RNA was extracted from PBMCs with Trizol reagent, with at least 6 micrograms obtained per sample. Naive CD45RAhigh/CD27high T cell percentages were measured by flow cytometry on a PBMC aliquot from every donor. The research as a whole found: Compared with the aged group, the long-lived group had more naive CD4+ T cells, fewer expanded clones and increased TCR diversity, suggesting age selection. Because the CMV infection status of the donors was unknown, age-related changes in expanded clonotypes may potentially have been confounded. Because profiling used bulk unsorted PBMCs, naive and antigen-experienced compartments could not be compared conclusively. Observed TCR beta diversity correlated strongly with the percentage of naive T cells measured by flow cytometry. Observed TCR beta diversity per million T cells fell roughly linearly with age, and a significant reduction was already apparent by age approximately 41. Total diversity estimates from one million sequenced T cells were considered lower bounds and underestimates.

Turning to this clonotype: Its antigen is currently not known. It has no much larger one-base neighbor in the sample; base qualities were not kept.

The sequence joins TRBV6-6 to TRBJ2-3; 14 bases in the junction line up with TRBD2. The sequence came from a human donor in good health. The material sequenced was blood. The DNA sequence is as follows: TGTGCCAGCAGTTACACTCCGGGACTAGCGGGGGCAGATACGCAGTATTTT. This codes for CASSYTPGLAGADTQYF.